These 23 T cell receptor beta chains came from one sample sequenced in a study of blood T cell repertoires in COVID-19. Assay: immunoSEQ multiplex PCR; the TCRdb copy retains only in-frame clones and omits some. The data show around 61,000 clones, with around 80% seen just once and approximately 14% held by the top ten. Sequencing was done on a sample of peripheral blood. The receptors shown here come from a man at least 80 years old with acute or convalescent COVID-19.

The chain employs TRBV7-3 and TRBJ1-1, with D unclear. V was trimmed by 4 bases and J by 0 bases, leaving 9 bases between them. The V gene's germline CDR1 is SGHTA and CDR2 FQGTGA. This CDR3 contains 14 residues. CDR3 bases: TGTGCCAGCAGCTCACTTTCCCTGAACACTGAAGCTTTCTTT. Translated: CASSSLSLNTEAFF. The whole variable domain, remainder taken from reference TRBV7-3 and TRBJ1-1, is GAGVSQTPSNKVTEKGKYVELRCDPISGHTALYWYRQSLGQGPEFLIYFQGTGAADDSGLPNDRFFAVRPEGSVSTLKIQRTERGDSAVYLCASSSLSLNTEAFFGQGTRLTVV.

This chain's CDR3 is CASSLGTPQETQYF. The CDR3, as DNA: TGTGCCAGCAGTCTGGGGACACCCCAAGAGACCCAGTACTTC. The rearrangement uses TRBV7-9 and TRBJ2-5, with D tentatively TRBD1 (6 bases). There are 14 residues in the CDR3. Trimming cost V 6 bases and J 1 base, with 12 bases left between them. Per the germline V gene, CDR1 is SEHNR and CDR2 is FQNEAQ (reference sequence).

This clone was observed a handful of times. V gene TRBV7-9 combines with J gene TRBJ1-5; D possibly corresponds to TRBD1 (5 bases). CDR3 size: 15 residues. Germline assignment: CDR1 SEHNR and CDR2 FQNEAQ (reference sequence). V was trimmed by 2 bases and J by 2 bases, leaving 10 bases between them. The CDR3 sequence is CASSLSGSGNQPQHF. CDR3 nucleotide sequence: TGTGCCAGCAGCTTATCAGGGTCGGGCAATCAGCCCCAGCATTTT.

This clone has just one count. V is TRBV4-1 and J is TRBJ1-2; 9 bases are shared with TRBD1. This CDR3 has 15 amino acids. Germline V gives CDR1 MGHRA, CDR2 YSYEKL. V trimming: 5 bases; J trimming: 8 bases; junction bases outside the gene matches: 12. The CDR3 nucleotides read TGCGCCAGCAGCGCGCAACAGGGGGCGATTGAGGGCTACACCTTC. This gives the protein CASSAQQGAIEGYTF.

This clone was observed a few times. This chain links TRBV27 with TRBJ2-2; weak D call: TRBD2 (7 bases). Trimming removed 6 bases from V and 6 bases from J, with 17 bases in between. The CDR3 is made up of 15 amino acids. CDR1 and CDR2 (germline): MNHEY, SMNVEV (reference sequence). Here the CDR3 DNA reads TGTGCCAGCAGGGGGAGGGGGGCGCGACCCGGGGAGCTGTTTTTT. Translation gives CASRGRGARPGELFF.

In this sample, this clone turned up a few times. The rearrangement uses TRBV29-1 and TRBJ2-2, with D unclear. The CDR3 is 11 amino acids. The V end was cut by 7 bases, the J end by 1 base, with 4 bases between. Germline V gives CDR1 SQVTM, CDR2 ANQGSEA. The chain's CDR3 is CSAWNTGELFF. The CDR3 coding sequence is TGCAGCGCCTGGAACACCGGGGAGCTGTTTTTT.

The rearrangement joins TRBV30 to TRBJ1-6, with 7 positions matching TRBD1. V lost 0 bases and J lost 7; bases outside the gene matches: 3. CDR3 length: 14 residues. Germline CDR1 GTSNPN, CDR2 SVGIG (reference sequence). CDR3 nucleotide sequence: TGTGCCTGGAGTGTAGGGACAGAGAATTCACCCCTCCACTTT. Its protein product is CAWSVGTENSPLHF.

J is TRBJ1-5 and V is TRBV4-1; D is ambiguous. Germline values: CDR1 MGHRA, CDR2 YSYEKL. V was trimmed by 1 base and J by 7 bases, leaving 11 bases between them. This CDR3 spans 14 amino acids. The CDR3 reads CASSQGRVGQPQHF. CDR3 coding DNA: TGCGCCAGCAGCCAAGGCCGGGTTGGGCAGCCCCAGCATTTT.

This clone has just one count. The V gene is TRBV18, the J gene TRBJ2-7, with a possible D match to TRBD1 (5 bases). The ends were cut back, 3 bases at V and 2 bases at J, with 14 bases in the middle. Germline V gene data show CDR1 as KGHSH and CDR2 as LQKENI. The length of the CDR3 is 15 residues. The DNA of the CDR3 is TGTGCCAGCTCACCGTCTCCTTTGGGGCCCTACGAGCAGTACTTC. This sequence encodes CASSPSPLGPYEQYF.

The chain uses TRBV7-3 and TRBJ2-2; 10 positions agree with TRBD2. This CDR3 comprises 15 residues. CDR1 SGHTA and CDR2 FQGTGA come from the germline V gene. J was trimmed by 6 bases and V by 5 bases; bases with no gene match: 6. The CDR3 spells CASSLLAGEAGELFF. CDR3 DNA sequence: TGTGCCAGCAGCCTTCTAGCGGGGGAGGCCGGGGAGCTGTTTTTT.

The gene calls are TRBV6-6 and TRBJ2-1; 14 bases agree with TRBD2. Trimming removed 5 bases from V and 6 bases from J; junction bases left unmatched: 9. This CDR3 region has 17 residues. Germline V gene data show CDR1 as MNHNY and CDR2 as SVGAGI (reference sequence). CDR3 bases: TGTGCCAGCAGTCCGATACGACTAGCGGGGGGGCGCAATGAGCAGTTCTTC. Residues: CASSPIRLAGGRNEQFF.

In nucleotides, the CDR3 is TGTGCCAGCGAAGGGACTAGCGGGATAAAGACCCAGTACTTC. Protein sequence: CASEGTSGIKTQYF. The chain uses TRBV28 and TRBJ2-5, with 13 nucleotides matching TRBD2. Germline loops: CDR1 MDHEN, CDR2 SYDVKM. The CDR3 has 14 residues. Unmatched junction bases numbered 6, after V lost 8 bases and J lost 6 bases.

The chain uses TRBV6-2 or TRBV6-3 and TRBJ2-7, with 7 bases aligning to TRBD2. CDR1 is MNHEY and CDR2 is SVGEGT in the germline V gene. J was trimmed by 3 bases and V by 5 bases; bases with no gene match: 10. This CDR3 region has 15 residues. CDR3 amino acids: CASSHPSGGYYEQYF. DNA of the CDR3: TGTGCCAGCAGTCATCCTAGCGGCGGTTACTACGAGCAGTACTTC.

The chain uses TRBV28 and TRBJ2-3; 9 bases are shared with TRBD2. Trimming took 5 bases from V and 1 from J; bases not matched to a gene: 4. The germline gives CDR1 MDHEN, CDR2 SYDVKM. The CDR3 loop spans 15 amino acids. CDR3 coding DNA: TGTGCCAGCAGTGGTATAGCGGGGGGCACAGATACGCAGTATTTT. Translation gives CASSGIAGGTDTQYF.

The rearrangement links TRBV9 to TRBJ2-5, with 7 bases matching TRBD1. The trim removed 1 base at V and 5 bases at J, leaving 8 bases unmatched. CDR3 length: 15 residues. Per germline, CDR1 SGDLS and CDR2 YYNGEE. The CDR3 region has the DNA TGTGCCAGCAGCGTATTTCCAGGGGGAATGGAGACCCAGTACTTC. Its protein product is CASSVFPGGMETQYF.

The chain joins TRBV6-5 to TRBJ2-2; D is unclear. CDR3 size: 14 residues. CDR1 MNHEY and CDR2 SVGAGI come from the germline V gene. V lost 9 bases and J 1 base, leaving 12 bases between the germline ends. This chain's CDR3 is CARVKAMNTGELFF. In DNA form, the CDR3 reads TGTGCCAGAGTCAAAGCCATGAACACCGGGGAGCTGTTTTTT.

The chain employs TRBV19 and TRBJ2-1; 10 bases are shared with TRBD1. Germline-derived CDR1 and CDR2 are LNHDA and SQIVND (reference sequence). The CDR3 sequence is 14 residues long. The J segment lost 7 bases and the V segment lost 5 bases, leaving 5 bases of the junction unmatched. The CDR3 DNA reads TGTGCCAGTAGTCCCAGGACAGGGGGGAATGAGCAGTTCTTC. Translation: CASSPRTGGNEQFF.

This chain connects TRBV5-1 to TRBJ2-7; TRBD2 agrees at 9 bases. Germline lookup yields CDR1 SGHRS and CDR2 YFSETQ. Trimming removed 4 bases from V and 1 base from J; junction bases left unmatched: 9. CDR3 length equals 16 residues. CDR3 sequence: CASSADGLAQSYEQYF. The CDR3 DNA is TGCGCCAGCAGCGCAGATGGACTAGCGCAATCCTACGAGCAGTACTTC. The whole variable domain, filled in from reference TRBV5-1 and TRBJ2-7, reads KAGVTQTPRYLIKTRGQQVTLSCSPISGHRSVSWYQQTPGQGLQFLFEYFSETQRNKGNFPGRFSGRQFSNSRSEMNVSTLELGDSALYLCASSADGLAQSYEQYFGPGTRLTVT.

This clone was found once. V is TRBV29-1 and J is TRBJ1-2; perhaps TRBD1 as D (5 bases). Germline CDR1 SQVTM, CDR2 ANQGSEA. The CDR3 has 11 residues. V lost 3 bases, J lost 5 bases, and 7 bases lay in between. In DNA form, the CDR3 reads TGCAGCGTTGACAGGGATTATGGCTACACCTTC. Translated, it gives CSVDRDYGYTF.

The chain uses TRBV28 and TRBJ2-1; 7 bases align to TRBD2. Germline values: CDR1 MDHEN, CDR2 SYDVKM. The J segment lost 6 bases and the V segment lost 3 bases, leaving 8 bases of the junction unmatched. The CDR3 contains 15 residues. CDR3 sequence: CASSFRAGVVNEQFF. Written as DNA, the CDR3 is TGTGCCAGCAGTTTTAGGGCGGGAGTCGTCAATGAGCAGTTCTTC.

The table lists this clone with a few counts. This chain joins TRBV27 and TRBJ1-5; weak D call: TRBD1 (5 bases). The germline V and J ends were trimmed by 6 bases and 3 bases, with 12 bases remaining between them. Germline V gene data show CDR1 as MNHEY and CDR2 as SMNVEV (reference sequence). This CDR3 comprises 14 residues. The CDR3 sequence: CASSLRAPNQPQHF. The CDR3 DNA reads as TGTGCCAGCAGCCTCAGGGCCCCCAATCAGCCCCAGCATTTT.

The genes are TRBV2 and TRBJ1-2, with 9 bases identical to TRBD1. The CDR3 contains 13 residues. V lost 7 bases, J lost 8 bases, and 8 bases stayed unmatched. Germline V gives CDR1 SNHLY, CDR2 FYNNEI. CDR3 DNA sequence: TGTGCCAGCAATTGGGACAGGGCCGTAGGCTACACCTTC. As protein: CASNWDRAVGYTF.

This clone was observed a single time. This sequence joins TRBV23-1 and TRBJ2-7, with D uncertain. TRBV23-1 is sorted into the ORF group, with uncertain function. This CDR3 has 15 residues. Trimming removed 3 bases at V and 3 bases at J, with 15 bases between. In DNA, the CDR3 is TGCGCCAGCAGTCAGGCAGCCGGAGTCCACTACGAGCAGTACTTC. Its protein product is CASSQAAGVHYEQYF.